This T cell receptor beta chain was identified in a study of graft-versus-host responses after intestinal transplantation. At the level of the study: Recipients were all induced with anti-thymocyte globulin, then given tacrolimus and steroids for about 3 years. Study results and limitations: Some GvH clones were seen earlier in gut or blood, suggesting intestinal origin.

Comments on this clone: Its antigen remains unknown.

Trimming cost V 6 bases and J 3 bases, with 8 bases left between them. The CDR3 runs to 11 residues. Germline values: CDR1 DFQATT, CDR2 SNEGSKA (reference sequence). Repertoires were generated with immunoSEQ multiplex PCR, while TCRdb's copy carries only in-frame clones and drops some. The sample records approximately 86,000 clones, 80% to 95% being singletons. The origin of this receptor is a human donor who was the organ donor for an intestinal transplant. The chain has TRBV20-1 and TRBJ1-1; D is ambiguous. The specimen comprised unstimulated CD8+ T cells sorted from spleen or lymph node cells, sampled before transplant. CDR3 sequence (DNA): TGCAGTGCGAACACCTACACTGAAGCTTTCTTT. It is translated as CSANTYTEAFF.